The sequence of this T cell receptor (beta chain) was determined in a study of blood T cell repertoires in COVID-19. On the study more broadly: Nucleic acid was either cDNA or gDNA, and it came from T cells, B-cell-depleted T cells, or PBMCs.

Sequencing used immunoSEQ multiplex PCR; TCRdb keeps in-frame clones, though not all of them. Of about 190,000 clones detected, around 80% appear once; the ten largest clones hold approximately 3%. The CDR3 is made up of 13 amino acids. Between the trimmed V and J ends, which lost 8 bases and 2 bases, there was a span of 13 bases. The sample was peripheral blood. This clonotype was obtained from a woman at least 80 years old with active or convalescent COVID-19. This chain links TRBV12-3 or TRBV12-4 with TRBJ2-7; D is unclear. The CDR3 nucleotides are TGTGCCAGCCGAATTAGTAGTACCTACGAGCAGTACTTC. This sequence encodes CASRISSTYEQYF.